The 30 T cell receptor beta chains below were found in one sample sequenced in a study of T cell responses to AZD1222 COVID-19 vaccine. Generated by immunoSEQ multiplex PCR, the TCRdb table keeps only in-frame clones and is missing some. There are about 160,000 clones in the sample; around 92% occur only once, and about 4.5% lies in the top ten. Sequences were derived from peripheral blood, sampled on day 0 of MenACWY control vaccination. Receptors were obtained from an adult in good health.

This clone appeared once. V and J are TRBV29-1 and TRBJ1-2, with 8 bases aligning to TRBD1. V was clipped by 6 bases and J by 5 bases; unmatched bases: 8. The CDR3 is 13 amino acids. Per the germline V gene, CDR1 is SQVTM and CDR2 is ANQGSEA. The CDR3 region is CSVGTGGLYGYTF. The CDR3, as DNA: TGCAGCGTGGGTACAGGGGGGCTGTATGGCTACACCTTC.

V usage is TRBV2 and J usage is TRBJ1-1; D perhaps matches TRBD1 (5 bases). The V gene lost 6 bases and the J gene lost 1 base, with 9 bases spanning the gap. Germline V CDR1 and CDR2: SNHLY, FYNNEI. This CDR3 has 13 residues. The CDR3 loop is CASRRQSNTEAFF. For the CDR3, the DNA is TGTGCCAGCAGAAGACAGTCGAACACTGAAGCTTTCTTT.

The V and J genes are TRBV4-3 and TRBJ1-4; a possible D gene is TRBD1 (6 bases). CDR3 size: 15 residues. From germline, CDR1 is LGHNA and CDR2 YSLEER. V lost 4 bases and J 7 bases, leaving 16 bases between the germline ends. CDR3 nucleotides: TGCGCCAGCAGCCCCCGAGGGAGGGGGGTTGAAAAACTGTTTTTT. This encodes CASSPRGRGVEKLFF.

V gene TRBV7-9 combines with J gene TRBJ2-5; either TRBD1 or TRBD2 may supply D (5 bases each). The V end lost 5 bases, the J end lost 4 bases, and 14 bases lay between the germline ends. The CDR3 is 14 residues long. In germline, CDR1 is SEHNR, CDR2 FQNEAQ (reference sequence). The CDR3 sequence is CASSRGTARETQYF. CDR3 bases: TGTGCCAGCAGCAGAGGGACGGCGAGAGAGACCCAGTACTTC.

The rearrangement joins TRBV28 to TRBJ2-3; 12 bases are shared with TRBD2. Trimming cost V 5 bases and J 4 bases; bases outside gene matches: 13. Germline loops: CDR1 MDHEN, CDR2 SYDVKM. The CDR3 sequence is 18 residues long. The CDR3 spells CASSQTSGRGFGADTQYF. The CDR3 DNA reads TGTGCCAGCAGTCAGACTAGCGGGAGAGGTTTCGGCGCAGATACGCAGTATTTT.

This chain uses TRBV7-9 with TRBJ1-4; D is ambiguous. There are 14 residues in the CDR3. The V end was cut by 4 bases, the J end by 5 bases, with 11 bases between. From germline, CDR1 is SEHNR and CDR2 FQNEAQ (reference sequence). The CDR3 nucleotides are TGTGCCAGCAGCTGGACGAATCCGAATGAAAAACTGTTTTTT. It encodes CASSWTNPNEKLFF.

This sequence joins TRBV28 and TRBJ2-6; 8 positions agree with TRBD1. Trimming took 5 bases from V and 0 from J; bases not matched to a gene: 9. CDR1 and CDR2 from the germline V gene are MDHEN and SYDVKM. This CDR3 is built from 18 residues. DNA for the CDR3: TGTGCCAGCAGTCTCAGGACAGGGTTACTCTCTGGGGCCAACGTCCTGACTTTC. It is translated as CASSLRTGLLSGANVLTF.

The chain is built from TRBV7-2 and TRBJ2-7; 8 bases fit TRBD1. Germline CDR1 is SGHTA and CDR2 is FQGNSA. V dropped 5 bases and J dropped 5; count of bases not matched to a gene: 8. The CDR3 has 14 residues. CDR3 DNA: TGTGCCAGCAGCGCGAAGACAGGGGCCCACGAGCAGTACTTC. It yields the protein CASSAKTGAHEQYF.

The V gene is TRBV7-8, the J gene TRBJ1-1; unclear D gene. The CDR3 has 13 residues. Germline lookup yields CDR1 SGHVS and CDR2 FQNEAQ. Deletions cut 3 bases from V and 2 bases from J, with 7 bases between. The CDR3 spells CASSFPVNTEAFF. The CDR3 DNA reads as TGTGCCAGCAGCTTTCCAGTTAACACTGAAGCTTTCTTT. The complete variable domain, with remaining parts taken from reference TRBV7-8 and TRBJ1-1, reads GAGVSQSPRYKVAKRGQDVALRCDPISGHVSLFWYQQALGQGPEFLTYFQNEAQLDKSGLPSDRFFAERPEGSVSTLKIQRTQQEDSAVYLCASSFPVNTEAFFGQGTRLTVV.

The rearrangement joins TRBV7-9 to TRBJ1-2; TRBD1 might be the D (6 bases). Trimming removed 4 bases at V and 6 bases at J, with 21 bases between. The CDR3 runs 16 residues. Germline V CDR1 and CDR2: SEHNR, FQNEAQ (reference sequence). CDR3: CASSSRSQGQADGYTF. The CDR3 DNA is TGTGCCAGCAGCTCCAGGTCCCAGGGGCAAGCGGATGGCTACACCTTC. Full variable domain (remainder filled in from reference TRBV7-9 and TRBJ1-2): DTGVSQNPRHKITKRGQNVTFRCDPISEHNRLYWYRQTLGQGPEFLTYFQNEAQLEKSRLLSDRFSAERPKGSFSTLEIQRTEQGDSAMYLCASSSRSQGQADGYTFGSGTRLTVV.

This chain uses TRBV6-2 or TRBV6-3 with TRBJ1-6; D remains ambiguous. The CDR3 totals 14 residues. Trimming took off 5 bases at V and 8 bases at J, with 13 bases between the two ends. The germline V gene has CDR1 MNHEY and CDR2 SVGEGT. The CDR3 nucleotides are TGTGCCAGCAGTCGCGACATTTCTCATTCACCCCTCCACTTT. It yields the protein CASSRDISHSPLHF.

J is TRBJ2-2 and V is TRBV7-9; TRBD2 agrees at 7 bases. This CDR3 has 16 residues. The V gene's germline CDR1 is SEHNR and CDR2 FQNEAQ (reference sequence). V shed 0 bases, J shed 6 bases, and the junction held 7 bases outside the gene matches. CDR3 region: CASSLAVSGYPGELFF. The CDR3 DNA is TGTGCCAGCAGCTTAGCGGTTAGCGGGTACCCCGGGGAGCTGTTTTTT.

The chain recombines TRBV7-9 with TRBJ1-1; perhaps TRBD1 as D (5 bases). Trimming removed 0 bases at V and 3 bases at J, with 8 bases between. Per germline, CDR1 SEHNR and CDR2 FQNEAQ (reference sequence). The CDR3 runs 14 residues. DNA for the CDR3: TGTGCCAGCAGCTTAGCCCGGGGCGACACTGAAGCTTTCTTT. It encodes CASSLARGDTEAFF.

V usage is TRBV7-8 and J usage is TRBJ2-1; no definite D call. In germline, CDR1 is SGHVS, CDR2 FQNEAQ. Trimming cost V 2 bases and J 5 bases, with 10 bases left between them. This CDR3 is built from 14 residues. The CDR3 spells CASSLHPLDNEQFF. DNA of the CDR3: TGTGCCAGCAGCTTACACCCCCTGGACAATGAGCAGTTCTTC.

V gene TRBV19 combines with J gene TRBJ2-7, with 10 bases that match TRBD1. The germline CDR1 and CDR2 sequences are LNHDA and SQIVND (reference sequence). After removal of 5 bases from V and 4 bases from J, the junction contained 8 bases not matched to a gene. This CDR3 comprises 15 residues. CDR3 amino acids: CASSETGGQVYEQYF. As DNA, the CDR3 is TGTGCCAGTAGTGAGACAGGGGGCCAAGTGTACGAGCAGTACTTC.

The genes are TRBV23-1 and TRBJ1-2, with 7 bases aligning to TRBD1. TRBV23-1 is labeled an ORF, and its function is uncertain. The CDR3 runs 17 residues. J was trimmed by 3 bases and V by 7 bases; bases with no gene match: 17. For the CDR3, the DNA is TGCGCCAGCACCGTCACAGGGGCTAAGGGCGATGACTATGGCTACACCTTC. This gives the protein CASTVTGAKGDDYGYTF.

This chain joins TRBV11-1 and TRBJ2-1, with a weak D call TRBD1 (6 bases). Germline assignment: CDR1 SGHAT and CDR2 FQDESV (reference sequence). The V and J ends lost 1 base and 5 bases respectively, with 6 bases between them. The CDR3 length is 13 residues. The CDR3 region is CASSLGTDNEQFF. The CDR3 DNA sequence: TGTGCCAGCAGCTTAGGGACAGACAATGAGCAGTTCTTC. Based on the CDR3 plus reference TRBV11-1 and TRBJ2-1, the full variable domain is EAEVAQSPRYKITEKSQAVAFWCDPISGHATLYWYRQILGQGPELLVQFQDESVVDDSQLPKDRFSAERLKGVDSTLKIQPAELGDSAMYLCASSLGTDNEQFFGPGTRLTVL.

This chain connects TRBV9 to TRBJ2-7, with TRBD1 matching 11 bases. Trimming removed 4 bases from V and 0 bases from J; junction bases left unmatched: 6. The CDR3 length is 16 residues. CDR1 SGDLS and CDR2 YYNGEE come from the germline V gene. For the CDR3, the DNA is TGTGCCAGCAGCCCCCGGGACAGGGGGTCCTCCTACGAGCAGTACTTC. It codes for CASSPRDRGSSYEQYF.

This rearrangement joins TRBV19 to TRBJ2-1, with 10 bases lining up with TRBD2. From germline, CDR1 is LNHDA and CDR2 SQIVND (reference sequence). The CDR3 is made up of 15 amino acids. V lost 3 bases and J lost 6; bases outside the gene matches: 5. Here the CDR3 DNA reads TGTGCCAGTAGTATTCTTAGCGGGGGGACCAATGAGCAGTTCTTC. The encoded protein is CASSILSGGTNEQFF.

J is TRBJ2-5 and V is TRBV2; D possibly matches TRBD1 or TRBD2 (5 bases each). V shed 3 bases and J shed 1 base, with 12 bases lying between them. Germline CDR1 is SNHLY and CDR2 is FYNNEI. This CDR3 has 15 amino acids. CDR3 sequence (DNA): TGTGCCAGCAGTGATGGGACGCTCAGCCAAGAGACCCAGTACTTC. It yields the protein CASSDGTLSQETQYF.

This clone was detected only once. This sample includes further DNA sequences coding for the same CDR3. This chain joins TRBV5-1 and TRBJ2-1; D call uncertain. This CDR3 has 12 amino acids. Between the trimmed V and J ends, which lost 2 bases and 7 bases, there was a span of 7 bases. Germline values: CDR1 SGHRS, CDR2 YFSETQ. CDR3 nucleotide sequence: TGCGCCAGCAGCTTAGGCGGAAATGAGCAGTTCTTC. Translation gives CASSLGGNEQFF.

The gene calls are TRBV5-4 and TRBJ1-1; tentatively, D is TRBD1 (5 bases). Trimming removed 2 bases from V and 8 bases from J, with 10 bases in between. Germline assignment: CDR1 SGHNT and CDR2 YYREEE (reference sequence). This CDR3 is built from 12 residues. The CDR3 sequence: CASSLERGEAFF. In DNA, the CDR3 is TGTGCCAGCAGCTTAGAACGGGGGGAAGCTTTCTTT.

The chain recombines TRBV4-1 with TRBJ1-6; D is ambiguous. The germline V and J ends were trimmed by 3 bases and 2 bases, with 8 bases remaining between them. CDR1 and CDR2 (germline): MGHRA, YSYEKL. The CDR3 spans 15 residues. The CDR3 reads CASSHRATYNSPLHF. CDR3 nucleotide sequence: TGCGCCAGCAGCCATAGGGCTACCTATAATTCACCCCTCCACTTT.

This chain links TRBV30 with TRBJ2-1; 9 bases align to TRBD1. Germline V gives CDR1 GTSNPN, CDR2 SVGIG (reference sequence). The CDR3 loop spans 14 amino acids. Trimming cost V 0 bases and J 9 bases; bases outside gene matches: 6. CDR3 DNA: TGTGCCTGGAGTGTAGGGACAGGGATCGTTGAGCAGTTCTTC. Encoded protein: CAWSVGTGIVEQFF. The variable domain in full, completed from reference TRBV30 and TRBJ2-1, reads SQTIHQWPATLVQPVGSPLSLECTVEGTSNPNLYWYRQAAGRGLQLLFYSVGIGQISSEVPQNLSASRPQDRQFILSSKKLLLSDSGFYLCAWSVGTGIVEQFFGPGTRLTVL.

CDR3 sequence (DNA): TGTGCCAGCAGTGCCTCGGGGAGCGGGAGAAGGGAGACCCAGTACTTC. Its protein is CASSASGSGRRETQYF. J is TRBJ2-5 and V is TRBV28; TRBD2 matches at 8 bases. Germline CDR1 reads MDHEN; CDR2 reads SYDVKM. The CDR3 consists of 16 residues. After removal of 5 bases from V and 5 bases from J, the junction contained 13 bases not matched to a gene.

The gene calls are TRBV27 and TRBJ1-2; D is undetermined. Trimming took off 4 bases at V and 0 bases at J, with 9 bases between the two ends. Germline CDR1 reads MNHEY; CDR2 reads SMNVEV (reference sequence). CDR3 size: 14 residues. Here the CDR3 reads CASSSSLANYGYTF. CDR3 nucleotides: TGTGCCAGCAGTTCGAGCCTAGCTAACTATGGCTACACCTTC.

The rearrangement joins TRBV2 to TRBJ2-7; possibly TRBD2 for D (5 bases). The V and J ends lost 6 bases and 2 bases respectively, with 17 bases between them. CDR1 is SNHLY and CDR2 is FYNNEI in the germline V gene. CDR3 length: 15 residues. The CDR3 region has the DNA TGTGCCAGCAGGGACTCCTTTAATACCCCCTACGAGCAGTACTTC. Translation gives CASRDSFNTPYEQYF. Full variable domain (outside the CDR3, taken from reference TRBV2 and TRBJ2-7): EPEVTQTPSHQVTQMGQEVILRCVPISNHLYFYWYRQILGQKVEFLVSFYNNEISEKSEIFDDQFSVERPDGSNFTLKIRSTKLEDSAMYFCASRDSFNTPYEQYFGPGTRLTVT.

This chain joins TRBV5-5 and TRBJ1-1; D perhaps matches TRBD1 (5 bases). Per germline, CDR1 SGHKS and CDR2 YYEKEE (reference sequence). V was trimmed by 3 bases and J by 2 bases, leaving 20 bases between them. The CDR3 is 17 residues long. The CDR3 sequence: CASSSNYGTKSNTEAFF. The CDR3 coding sequence is TGTGCCAGCAGCTCAAATTACGGGACTAAAAGTAACACTGAAGCTTTCTTT.

This chain links TRBV4-3 with TRBJ2-4; 11 bases are shared with TRBD1. The length of the CDR3 is 16 residues. V gave up 2 bases and J gave up 6 bases; unmatched junction bases: 6. CDR1 LGHNA and CDR2 YSLEER come from the germline V gene. The CDR3: CASSQTLGQGVNIQYF. CDR3 coding DNA: TGCGCCAGCAGCCAAACCCTGGGACAGGGGGTAAACATTCAGTACTTC.

This rearrangement joins TRBV6-2 or TRBV6-3 to TRBJ1-2; D not resolved. This CDR3 is 13 amino acids long. Per germline, CDR1 MNHEY and CDR2 SVGEGT. Trimming removed 2 bases at V and 4 bases at J, with 8 bases between. CDR3 in amino acids: CASSYGQSYGYTF. The CDR3, as DNA: TGTGCCAGCAGTTACGGGCAGAGCTATGGCTACACCTTC.